The present T cell receptor beta chain was sequenced within a study of T cells in Graves' hyperthyroidism and ophthalmopathy. It was considered stable Graves' hyperthyroidism when ophthalmopathy did not progress within 18 months. Amplified regions were TCR beta CDR3 sequences from RNA transcripts. Primed by the HTBI set, a first-round RT-PCR was run on the TCR CDR3. TCRdb re-called the multiplex PCR reads with MiXCR, one entry per CDR3 protein. The sample lists around 450,000 distinct CDR3 sequences; around a sixth were seen once. This clonotype was seen ten or more times. Germline CDR1 and CDR2: SGHDT and YYEEEE. There are 11 residues in the CDR3. V was pared by 5 bases and J by 6 bases, with 1 base of the junction left unmatched.

This receptor was taken from a woman younger than 30 with Graves' hyperthyroidism. This chain links TRBV5-6 with TRBJ2-7, with TRBD2 matching 8 bases. The sequencing sample was made of blood. The CDR3 reads CASSAGGEQYF. DNA of the CDR3: TGTGCCAGCAGTGCGGGAGGCGAGCAGTACTTC.